This TCR beta chain was recorded in a study of shared clonotypes between healthy human individuals (dated by TCRdb to the early 2020s). Regarding the study in general: The cohort comprised a couple of women and a few men aged 18 to 49 years. To estimate repertoire size and how much clonotypes are shared between individuals, the study performed deep sequencing of blood TCR repertoires from roughly five healthy adults. To increase sequencing depth and limit assay-specific biases, TCR repertoire library preparation and sequencing were carried out by different laboratories using diverse techniques. Each donor's leukapheresis produced roughly between about 0.9 and 9.5 billion PBMCs. What the study reported, not specific to this receptor: Based on pairwise subsampling, the degree of clonotype sharing among donors was expected to be affected by sequencing depth. The genetic and exposure-history diversity represented was limited by the small number of donors. Sampling was restricted to blood, and TCR repertoires in tissue are likely to differ from TCR repertoires in blood.

TCR CDR3 regions were amplified from genomic DNA by multiplex PCR using the deep immunoSEQ assay. Extracted genomic DNA from each cell subset was distributed evenly across all wells of several immunoSEQ 96-well plates, and each plate was treated as a replicate. For unsorted PBMC, each replicate PCR was loaded with approximately 0.3 ug genomic DNA, equivalent to 30,000 or so T cell genomes. Genomic DNA from unsorted PBMC was sequenced over ten immunoSEQ deep assay plates. Purified libraries were measured with a Qubit 3.0 fluorometer, size-checked on a Bioanalyzer 2100, and measured again with the KAPA Library Quantification kit. Every immunoSEQ 96-well plate was sequenced on a separate single-read 150-cycle Illumina NextSeq 550 flow cell. Under the source paper's analysis protocol: Because the immunoSEQ output included only junctional sequences and no quality scores, the filtering could not be the same as the filtering used for full-length reads. To assign V/J genes and CDR3, sequences were annotated using PyIR, a Python wrapper for IgBLAST v1.9, with IMGT germline references. Reads with weak V/J assignments (E-value above 1e-6), missing CDR3, stop codons, out-of-frame junctions, or ambiguous translated residues were removed. V3J clonotypes were defined as sequences sharing the same inferred V gene, J gene, and CDR3 amino acid sequence. To compute the percentage overlap between repertoires, the number of shared unique clonotypes was divided by the size of the smaller repertoire. Repertoire richness was assessed with RTK rarefaction, the Chao1 estimator, and Recon v2.1 estimates of unobserved clonotypes. TCRdb provides this immuneACCESS table in a form limited to in-frame rearrangements. Some clones are lacking; in checked studies, under half of them reflect an unresolved V gene, and why the rest are absent is not known. V and J calls and clone size are those listed in that table; D and trimming were worked out from the DNA. For this sample the table gives around 500,000 clones, of which roughly 80% were detected only once. Jointly, the top ten make up about 13% of the sample.

The donors were healthy, HIV-negative adults with no recently reported acute infections or vaccinations. Every donor was a Caucasian adult residing in Nashville, Tennessee, USA. For unsorted samples, tens of millions of PBMCs were counted and genomic DNA was extracted with the QIAamp DNA Blood Mini kit. Blood was obtained by leukapheresis, after which PBMCs were separated by Ficoll-Histopaque density gradient centrifugation and cryopreserved in liquid nitrogen vapor phase. A word on this clone: It has no known antigen specificity. No much larger clone is present one base from it, and per-base qualities are unavailable.

In the germline V gene (reference sequence), CDR1 corresponds to DFQATT and CDR2 to SNEGSKA. The CDR3 sequence holds 11 residues, the cysteine and phenylalanine included. Only the CDR3 DNA is retained, 33 bases long and in frame from the first base. Trimming at the junction amounts to 6 bases on V and 4 bases on J, and the germline ends lie 10 bases apart. Sequencing input: PBMCs. Recombination linked TRBV20-1 to TRBJ2-7; too little of a D gene remains to name it. This receptor was taken from a woman aged 40 to 50 in good health. Some clones in this sample may be carry-over from other donors' samples. The nucleotide sequence is given as TGCAGTGCCCAAACCCCTTACGAGCAGTACTTC. This sequence encodes CSAQTPYEQYF.